This TCR beta chain was sequenced for a study of beta chain features in type 1 diabetes. Study information: On cell yields, gender and age, patients and healthy donors were similar.

Overall study findings and caveats: TCRB CDR3s from Type 1 diabetes patients were moderately but significantly shorter in all four CD4+ subsets. For type 1 diabetes patients, VDJ junctions showed fewer insertions and more deletions. Patients showed naive, central memory and Treg TCRB repertoires that appeared more similar than those of healthy donors.

The sequenced template was cDNA made from the entire isolated RNA. The method was immunoSEQ multiplex PCR; TCRdb's version includes in-frame clones alone and lacks a portion of them. This sample yields 630,000 or so clones, of which over 12% are seen a single time; approximately 0.039% belongs to the top ten. The CDR3 has 13 amino acids. CDR1 is MNHEY, CDR2 SVGAGI, per germline. With 6 bases clipped from V and 4 bases from J, the junction kept 2 bases outside the gene matches. Populations isolated by sorting all had purity greater than 95%. With regard to this clone: What it recognizes is unknown.

J is TRBJ1-1 and V is TRBV6-5; 10 positions agree with TRBD1. The specimen was naive CD4+ T cells from blood. The clonotype originates from a man aged 18 to 30 with type 1 diabetes. DNA for the CDR3: TGTGCCAGCAGCCGGACAGGGGGCACTGAAGCTTTCTTT. Amino acids: CASSRTGGTEAFF.